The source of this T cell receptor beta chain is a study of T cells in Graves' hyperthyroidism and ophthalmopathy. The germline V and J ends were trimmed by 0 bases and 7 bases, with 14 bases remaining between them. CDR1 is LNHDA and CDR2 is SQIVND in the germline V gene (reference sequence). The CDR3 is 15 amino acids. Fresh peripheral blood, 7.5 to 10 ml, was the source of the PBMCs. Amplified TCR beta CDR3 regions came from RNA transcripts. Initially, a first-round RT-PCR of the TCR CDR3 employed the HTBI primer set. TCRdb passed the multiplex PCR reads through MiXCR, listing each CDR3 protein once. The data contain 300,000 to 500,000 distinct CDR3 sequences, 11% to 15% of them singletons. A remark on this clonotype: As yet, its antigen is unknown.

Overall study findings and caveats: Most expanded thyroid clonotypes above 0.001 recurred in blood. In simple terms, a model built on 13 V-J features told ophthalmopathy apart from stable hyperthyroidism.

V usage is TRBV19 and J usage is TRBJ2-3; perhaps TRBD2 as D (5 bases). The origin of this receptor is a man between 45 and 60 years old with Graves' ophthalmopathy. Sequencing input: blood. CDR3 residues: CASSIDSRELNTQYF. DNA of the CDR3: TGTGCCAGTAGTATAGATTCGAGGGAGTTGAATACGCAGTATTTT. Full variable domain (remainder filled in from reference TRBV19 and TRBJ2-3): DGGITQSPKYLFRKEGQNVTLSCEQNLNHDAMYWYRQDPGQGLRLIYYSQIVNDFQKGDIAEGYSVSREKKESFPLTVTSAQKNPTAFYLCASSIDSRELNTQYFGPGTRLTVL.